This T cell receptor beta chain was retrieved from a study of TIL therapy for anti-PD-1-resistant metastatic lung cancer. Germline CDR1 and CDR2: SGHTA and FQGNSA. The CDR3 has 13 amino acids. V gave up 4 bases and J gave up 1 base, with 7 bases separating them. Time point reported: pre-treatment sample, taken before nivolumab and TIL therapy. The libraries were made with immunoSEQ v3. Sequencing used immunoSEQ multiplex PCR; TCRdb keeps in-frame clones, though not all of them. Counted here are under 35,000 clones, 74% occurring once; the ten biggest clones make up around 2.9%. This chain links TRBV7-2 with TRBJ1-1; D remains ambiguous. The sequence came from a woman aged 30 to 85 with non-small cell lung cancer. The starting material was blood, obtained at baseline. CDR3 amino acids: CASSSAWNTEAFF. The CDR3 DNA sequence: TGTGCCAGCAGCTCCGCGTGGAACACTGAAGCTTTCTTT.